Listed here is a single T cell receptor beta chain. A Seattle source enrolled patients during active infection and followed them longitudinally. As handled by the study authors: How many nucleated cells were present was estimated from reference gene primer amplification. Measured with immunoSEQ multiplex PCR; TCRdb has only the in-frame clones, and not every one. The V and J calls and clone size were taken over from that table, and D and trimming were inferred from the DNA. This table has about 150,000 clones, 80% to 90% appearing once. This specimen comes from a study of blood T cell repertoires in COVID-19. Study at large: COVID-19 samples, acute and convalescent, were from the United States, Italy and Spain. In each case, the material was cDNA or gDNA derived from T cells, B-cell-depleted T cells, or PBMCs.

The length of the CDR3 is 15 residues. V dropped 3 bases and J dropped 2; count of bases not matched to a gene: 7. Germline loops: CDR1 SGHRS, CDR2 YFSETQ. Sequenced material: peripheral blood. The J gene is TRBJ2-5, the V gene TRBV5-1; TRBD1 agrees at 7 bases. The receptor was isolated from a man aged 18 to 29 with COVID-19, enrolled during active disease. CDR3 DNA sequence: TGCGCCAGCAGCTCAGGGGGAGTCCCGCAAGAGACCCAGTACTTC. Its protein is CASSSGGVPQETQYF. The full variable domain, its missing parts supplied by reference TRBV5-1 and TRBJ2-5, is KAGVTQTPRYLIKTRGQQVTLSCSPISGHRSVSWYQQTPGQGLQFLFEYFSETQRNKGNFPGRFSGRQFSNSRSEMNVSTLELGDSALYLCASSSGGVPQETQYFGPGTRLLVL.